This T cell receptor (beta chain) was documented in a study of T-cell memory formation after mild COVID-19. Study information: Most TCR clusters belonged to a single donor.

Turning to this clonotype: Antigen: not known.

The CDR3 runs to 16 residues. Germline loops: CDR1 MNHEY, CDR2 SVGAGI. The V segment lost 5 bases and the J segment 4 bases; nucleotides outside the gene matches: 8. Barcoded TCR alpha and TCR beta cDNA libraries with UMIs came from 5'RACE using constant-segment primers. TCRdb passed the 5' RACE reads through MiXCR, listing each CDR3 protein once. Among about 450,000 distinct CDR3 sequences listed, 20% to 30% were seen once. Broader study findings: Contracting CD8+ clones were enriched in EMRA, CD4+ mainly in CM and EM. Clones that contracted from day 15 to 85 were balanced CD4/CD8, while later expanders leaned CD4+.

This receptor was identified in an adult woman who had mild COVID-19 (a few samples of this study predate the infection). Cell type and time point are not known. This chain joins TRBV6-5 and TRBJ2-1, with 10 nucleotides matching TRBD1. Sample: PBMCs or a T cell subset sorted from them (not recorded which). The CDR3 here is CASSSLPGQGYNEQFF. CDR3 DNA sequence: TGTGCCAGCAGTAGCCTTCCGGGACAGGGGTACAATGAGCAGTTCTTC.